These 24 T cell receptor beta chains share one sample of origin, sequenced in a study of cytomegalovirus exposure and HLA in healthy donors. A multiplex PCR was run with 60 Vbeta primers and 13 Jbeta primers. Assay: immunoSEQ multiplex PCR; the TCRdb copy retains only in-frame clones and omits some. Seen here are about 190,000 clones, roughly four fifths observed once, and the top ten hold around 2.1%. The sample comprised PBMCs. Receptor source: a woman in her late teens or twenties in good health and CMV-seropositive.

This clone was picked up one time. The chain carries TRBV7-8 and TRBJ1-6, with 9 bases that match TRBD1. Trimming at V came to 0 bases and at J to 10 bases, leaving 4 bases not matched to a gene. This CDR3 is 15 amino acids long. Germline-derived CDR1 and CDR2 are SGHVS and FQNEAQ. CDR3 coding DNA: TGTGCCAGCAGCTTAGCGGGACAGGGAGGATCACCCCTCCACTTT. Protein: CASSLAGQGGSPLHF.

This rearrangement joins TRBV29-1 to TRBJ1-1; 7 nucleotides agree with TRBD1. The CDR3 is 16 amino acids. V was pared by 5 bases and J by 1 base, with 13 bases of the junction left unmatched. Germline CDR1 SQVTM, CDR2 ANQGSEA. CDR3 nucleotides: TGCAGCGTTTCTGGAGGGGGCCATGTTGGGAACACTGAAGCTTTCTTT. It is translated as CSVSGGGHVGNTEAFF.

V is TRBV14 and J is TRBJ2-2, with TRBD2 as a possible D gene (5 bases). Germline CDR1 reads SGHDN; CDR2 reads FVKESK. V was shortened by 4 bases and J by 4 bases, with 7 bases between the two germline ends. CDR3 size: 13 residues. CDR3 in DNA: TGTGCCAGCAGCCTAGCGACCACCGGGGAGCTGTTTTTT. This gives the protein CASSLATTGELFF.

This sequence joins TRBV23-1 and TRBJ2-1; perhaps TRBD1 as D (6 bases). Being an ORF, TRBV23-1 has a function that is uncertain. CDR3 length equals 16 residues. Trimming cost V 0 bases and J 5 bases, with 14 bases left between them. The CDR3 bases are TGCGCCAGCAGTCAATCTTCGACTCGACAGGACAATGAGCAGTTCTTC. Amino acid sequence: CASSQSSTRQDNEQFF.

The chain is built from TRBV6-6 and TRBJ2-2; TRBD2 aligns across 7 bases. The CDR3 is 15 residues long. The V gene end was trimmed by 2 bases and the J gene end by 4 bases; junction bases not matched to a gene: 4. The germline gives CDR1 MNHNY, CDR2 SVGAGI (reference sequence). The CDR3 is CASSYPGGITGELFF. CDR3 in DNA: TGTGCCAGCAGTTACCCCGGGGGGATCACCGGGGAGCTGTTTTTT.

Concerning this clone itself: The junction shows a germline mismatch at one end, possibly a read error. The V call is TRBV2, the J call TRBJ1-2; maybe TRBD1 (6 bases). Germline CDR1 SNHLY, CDR2 FYNNEI. This CDR3 contains 15 residues. The CDR3 is CASRRSTTDSPNTDF. As DNA, the CDR3 is TGTGCCAGCAGGCGATCAACGACGGACAGTCCTAACACCGACTTC.

The J gene is TRBJ2-1, the V gene TRBV11-3, with 12 bases matching TRBD2. The length of the CDR3 is 17 residues. The junction had 10 bases not matched to a gene; V was cut back by 4 bases and J by 6 bases. Germline V lookup: CDR1 SGHNT, CDR2 YENEEA. CDR3 DNA: TGTGCCAGCAGCTCGGGAACTAGCGGGGGGCCTTCCAATGAGCAGTTCTTC. Residues: CASSSGTSGGPSNEQFF.

V is TRBV15 and J is TRBJ2-1; D is possibly TRBD2 (6 bases). The CDR3 has 15 amino acids. The ends were cut back, 5 bases at V and 6 bases at J, with 17 bases in the middle. CDR1 and CDR2 (germline): LNHNV, YYDKDF (reference sequence). The CDR3 loop reads CATSEKDTGGNEQFF. In DNA form, the CDR3 reads TGTGCCACCAGCGAGAAGGACACCGGGGGCAATGAGCAGTTCTTC.

V gene TRBV7-3 combines with J gene TRBJ2-1, with D tentatively TRBD2 (7 bases). Between the trimmed V and J ends, which lost 3 bases and 6 bases, there was a span of 15 bases. CDR3 length: 15 residues. Looked up from germline, CDR1 is SGHTA and CDR2 is FQGTGA. The CDR3 DNA is TGTGCCAGCAGCTTTACCGGAGGGGGGGGCAATGAGCAGTTCTTC. Protein: CASSFTGGGGNEQFF.

The chain employs TRBV11-2 and TRBJ2-7; TRBD1 matches 9 bases. This CDR3 spans 15 amino acids. CDR1 is SGHAT, CDR2 FQNNGV, per germline. Trimming cost V 6 bases and J 5 bases; bases outside gene matches: 11. The CDR3 region is CASRKAGTGNHEQYF. The CDR3 DNA follows: TGTGCCAGCAGAAAAGCCGGGACAGGGAACCACGAGCAGTACTTC.

The chain is built from TRBV27 and TRBJ2-7, with a possible D match to TRBD2 (5 bases). The CDR3 runs 16 residues. Germline loops: CDR1 MNHEY, CDR2 SMNVEV (reference sequence). Trimming stripped 3 bases from V and 3 bases from J, with 18 bases between. DNA for the CDR3: TGTGCCAGCAGTTTTCACCCCCGGGGATTGAACTACGAGCAGTACTTC. Amino acids: CASSFHPRGLNYEQYF.

The chain is built from TRBV18 and TRBJ2-5, with D unclear. Germline V gene data show CDR1 as KGHSH and CDR2 as LQKENI. This CDR3 is 13 amino acids long. With 1 base removed from V and 5 bases from J, the gap between germline ends came to 8 bases. CDR3 protein: CASSPLRSETQYF. CDR3 in DNA: TGTGCCAGCTCACCACTGAGAAGTGAGACCCAGTACTTC.

V gene TRBV29-1 combines with J gene TRBJ2-7, with TRBD1 matching 8 bases. Germline V CDR1 and CDR2: SQVTM, ANQGSEA. This CDR3 region has 11 residues. V lost 5 bases, J lost 10 bases, and 7 bases stayed unmatched. CDR3 in amino acids: CSVRAGGAQYF. CDR3 bases: TGCAGCGTTAGGGCAGGGGGCGCACAGTACTTC.

This clone is a singleton in its sample. Different DNA sequences within this sample yield the same CDR3. The V call is TRBV5-1, the J call TRBJ1-4; 8 bases align to TRBD1. Looked up from germline, CDR1 is SGHRS and CDR2 is YFSETQ. The CDR3 runs 13 residues. Unmatched junction bases numbered 7, after V lost 7 bases and J lost 8 bases. The CDR3 spells CASSGGYGEKLFF. CDR3 DNA sequence: TGCGCCAGCTCAGGGGGCTACGGGGAAAAACTGTTTTTT.

The chain recombines TRBV28 with TRBJ1-1, with D unclear. Germline CDR1 and CDR2: MDHEN and SYDVKM. CDR3 length: 12 residues. V lost 3 bases to trimming and J lost 7 bases, with 9 bases between them. DNA of the CDR3: TGTGCCAGCAGTTTGTATGAGGGTGAAGCTTTCTTT. Protein product: CASSLYEGEAFF. The variable domain in full, with the rest retrieved from reference TRBV28 and TRBJ1-1, is DVKVTQSSRYLVKRTGEKVFLECVQDMDHENMFWYRQDPGLGLRLIYFSYDVKMKEKGDIPEGYSVSREKKERFSLILESASTNQTSMYLCASSLYEGEAFFGQGTRLTVV.

The chain recombines TRBV18 with TRBJ2-7; TRBD1 is a possible D gene (6 bases). V lost 3 bases to trimming and J lost 7 bases, with 13 bases between them. CDR3 length equals 13 residues. Germline V CDR1 and CDR2: KGHSH, LQKENI. The CDR3 DNA is TGTGCCAGCTCACCCCGACAGGTTAGTGAGCAGTACGTC. Protein sequence: CASSPRQVSEQYV.

The chain recombines TRBV4-1 with TRBJ2-7; TRBD2 might be the D (6 bases). Trimming shortened V by 5 bases and J by 0 bases, and 11 bases separated the two germline ends. The CDR3 extends over 14 amino acids. CDR1 is MGHRA and CDR2 is YSYEKL in the germline V gene. CDR3 region: CASSSDGSSYEQYF. The CDR3 DNA is TGCGCCAGCAGCTCAGACGGGAGCTCCTACGAGCAGTACTTC.

This clone has only one observation. This chain links TRBV4-2 with TRBJ1-1; no clear D. The CDR3 contains 15 residues. Germline CDR1 and CDR2: LGHNA and YNFKEQ. V dropped 4 bases and J dropped 1 base, with 13 bases sitting between them. The CDR3 nucleotides read TGTGCCAGCAGCCCGCGAGGACGGGAGAACACTGAAGCTTTCTTT. Protein sequence: CASSPRGRENTEAFF.

V gene TRBV7-3 combines with J gene TRBJ2-1; a weak D match, TRBD2 (5 bases). This CDR3 is 13 amino acids long. The V end lost 5 bases, the J end lost 3 bases, and 8 bases lay between the germline ends. CDR1 is SGHTA and CDR2 is FQGTGA in the germline V gene. The CDR3 protein is CASSPGIYNEQFF. CDR3 sequence (DNA): TGTGCCAGCAGCCCCGGGATCTACAATGAGCAGTTCTTC. The full variable domain, with the rest looked up from reference TRBV7-3 and TRBJ2-1, is GAGVSQTPSNKVTEKGKYVELRCDPISGHTALYWYRQSLGQGPEFLIYFQGTGAADDSGLPNDRFFAVRPEGSVSTLKIQRTERGDSAVYLCASSPGIYNEQFFGPGTRLTVL.

The chain has TRBV15 and TRBJ2-1; 9 bases match TRBD1. Germline V gene data show CDR1 as LNHNV and CDR2 as YYDKDF (reference sequence). With 4 bases clipped from V and 9 bases from J, the junction kept 1 base outside the gene matches. The CDR3 has 12 amino acids. This CDR3 is CATSTTGGEQFF. CDR3 coding DNA: TGTGCCACCAGCACGACAGGGGGTGAGCAGTTCTTC.

This clone was recorded only once. The V call is TRBV7-2, the J call TRBJ2-3; 14 nucleotides line up with TRBD2. The V segment lost 3 bases and the J segment 3 bases; nucleotides outside the gene matches: 2. The CDR3 totals 16 residues. Germline-derived CDR1 and CDR2 are SGHTA and FQGNSA. Here the CDR3 DNA reads TGTGCCAGCAGCTTGGGACTAGCGGGGGCTACAGATACGCAGTATTTT. Translated, it gives CASSLGLAGATDTQYF.

This clone was seen once. This sequence joins TRBV9 and TRBJ2-1, with D possibly matching TRBD2 (6 bases). V lost 1 base to trimming and J lost 7 bases, with 15 bases between them. Germline CDR1 SGDLS, CDR2 YYNGEE. This CDR3 has 15 amino acids. For the CDR3, the DNA is TGTGCCAGCAGCGTATCTTCCGGGACTGAAAATGAGCAGTTCTTC. Its protein product is CASSVSSGTENEQFF.

V gene TRBV5-8 combines with J gene TRBJ2-2; TRBD1 agrees at 7 bases. The V and J ends lost 3 bases and 3 bases, in that order; junction bases with no gene match: 5. CDR3 length: 15 residues. Germline assignment: CDR1 SGHTS and CDR2 YDEGEE. The CDR3 spells CASSYGQADTGELFF. The CDR3 DNA is TGTGCCAGCAGCTACGGACAGGCAGACACCGGGGAGCTGTTTTTT.

The chain recombines TRBV6-5 with TRBJ2-2; 8 nucleotides agree with TRBD2. Trimming at V came to 6 bases and at J to 5 bases, leaving 8 bases not matched to a gene. The CDR3 runs 15 residues. Germline lookup yields CDR1 MNHEY and CDR2 SVGAGI. The CDR3 protein is CASRLLAVETGELFF. In nucleotides, the CDR3 is TGTGCCAGCAGACTACTAGCGGTGGAAACCGGGGAGCTGTTTTTT.